A selection of T cell receptor beta chains follows, all from one sample in a study of post-analysis software for immune sequencing data. A single record per CDR3 protein comes from TCRdb applying MiXCR to the PCR reads. The sample yields about 810,000 distinct CDR3 sequences, roughly 50% seen once. The sample was blood. Receptor source: a girl aged 10 to 17 with multiple sclerosis. Both conserved end residues are part of each CDR3. The order of the fields is J gene, clone size, D gene, V gene, CDR3 DNA, CDR3 protein. D genes are given only for firm matches. Not every row has a clone size; where given, it reads once, few, many or a size class.

j_call: TRBJ1-5; clone_size: .; d_call: .; v_call: TRBV7-8; cdr3_nt: TGTGCCAGCAACCCTAACAGGGTGGGGCAGCCCCAGCATTTT; cdr3_aa: CASNPNRVGQPQHF
j_call: TRBJ2-4; clone_size: .; d_call: .; v_call: TRBV5-1; cdr3_nt: TGCGCCAGCAGTAAACAGGAGGCCAAAAACATTCAGTACTTC; cdr3_aa: CASSKQEAKNIQYF
j_call: TRBJ1-4; clone_size: .; d_call: .; v_call: TRBV7-9; cdr3_nt: TGTGCCAGCAGCTTAACGGGGGGCGACTATGAAAAACTGTTTTTT; cdr3_aa: CASSLTGGDYEKLFF
j_call: TRBJ2-7; clone_size: .; d_call: .; v_call: TRBV18; cdr3_nt: TGTGCCAGCTCACCACCGGGGTGGCTCTACGAGCAGTACTTC; cdr3_aa: CASSPPGWLYEQYF
j_call: TRBJ2-1; clone_size: few; d_call: TRBD2; v_call: TRBV10-3; cdr3_nt: TGTGCCATTAGGCTCGGGGGGGCCGAAGGCAATGAGCAGTTCTTC; cdr3_aa: CAIRLGGAEGNEQFF
j_call: TRBJ1-4; clone_size: .; d_call: TRBD1; v_call: TRBV15; cdr3_nt: TGTGCCACCAGCACCTCAAAACCGGGACAGAAACTGTTTTTT; cdr3_aa: CATSTSKPGQKLFF
j_call: TRBJ1-4; clone_size: .; d_call: TRBD1; v_call: TRBV7-9; cdr3_nt: TGTGCCAGCAGCGCACCCGGGACAGGGGTAAATGAAAAACTGTTTTTT; cdr3_aa: CASSAPGTGVNEKLFF
j_call: TRBJ2-5; clone_size: .; d_call: .; v_call: TRBV29-1; cdr3_nt: TGCAGCAGCGGTGCCGAGGGGGGTGGAGAGACCCAGTACTTC; cdr3_aa: CSSGAEGGGETQYF
j_call: TRBJ2-7; clone_size: .; d_call: .; v_call: TRBV20-1; cdr3_nt: TGCAGTGCCCGACGGGCTAGAGAGCTCCTCTCCTACGAGCAGTACTTC; cdr3_aa: CSARRARELLSYEQYF
j_call: TRBJ2-1; clone_size: .; d_call: TRBD2; v_call: TRBV11-3; cdr3_nt: TGTGCCAGCAACTCTCATAGCGGGAGGGCCTACAATGAGCAGTTCTTC; cdr3_aa: CASNSHSGRAYNEQFF
j_call: TRBJ1-1; clone_size: few; d_call: TRBD1; v_call: TRBV7-2; cdr3_nt: TGTGCCAGCAGCTTAGTTCCACCGCGGACAGGGGGGTTGAACACTGAAGCTTTCTTT; cdr3_aa: CASSLVPPRTGGLNTEAFF
j_call: TRBJ2-1; clone_size: .; d_call: TRBD1; v_call: TRBV30; cdr3_nt: TGTGCCTGGATTGATGGGACAGGGGGTCGCAATGAGCAGTTCTTC; cdr3_aa: CAWIDGTGGRNEQFF
j_call: TRBJ2-1; clone_size: once; d_call: TRBD2; v_call: TRBV29-1; cdr3_nt: TGCAGCGTTTTTTGGCTAGCGGGAACGAATGAGCAGTTCTTC; cdr3_aa: CSVFWLAGTNEQFF
j_call: TRBJ2-1; clone_size: once; d_call: .; v_call: TRBV5-6; cdr3_nt: TGTGCCAGCAGCCCCCTTGAACGGGAGGAGCAGTTCTTC; cdr3_aa: CASSPLEREEQFF
j_call: TRBJ2-5; clone_size: .; d_call: TRBD1; v_call: TRBV20-1; cdr3_nt: TGCAGTGCTAGTTATCTGGGCAGGGGGCTGTCTGAGACCCAGTACTTC; cdr3_aa: CSASYLGRGLSETQYF
j_call: TRBJ2-3; clone_size: .; d_call: .; v_call: TRBV30; cdr3_nt: TGTGCCTGGAGTAACGAAGATACGCAGTATTTT; cdr3_aa: CAWSNEDTQYF